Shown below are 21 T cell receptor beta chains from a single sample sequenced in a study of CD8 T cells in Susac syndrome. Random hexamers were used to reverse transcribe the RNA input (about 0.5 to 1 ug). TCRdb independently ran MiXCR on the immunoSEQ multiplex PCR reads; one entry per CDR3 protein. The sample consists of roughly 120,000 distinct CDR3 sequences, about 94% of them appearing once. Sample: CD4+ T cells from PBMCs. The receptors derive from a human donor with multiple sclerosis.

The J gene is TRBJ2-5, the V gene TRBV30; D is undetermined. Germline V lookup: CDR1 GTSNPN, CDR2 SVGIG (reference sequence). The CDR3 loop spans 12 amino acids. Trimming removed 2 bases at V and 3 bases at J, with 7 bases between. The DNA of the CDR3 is TGTGCCTGGAGTCGGGCGGAAGAGACCCAGTACTTC. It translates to CAWSRAEETQYF. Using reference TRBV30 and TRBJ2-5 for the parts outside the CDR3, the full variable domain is SQTIHQWPATLVQPVGSPLSLECTVEGTSNPNLYWYRQAAGRGLQLLFYSVGIGQISSEVPQNLSASRPQDRQFILSSKKLLLSDSGFYLCAWSRAEETQYFGPGTRLLVL.

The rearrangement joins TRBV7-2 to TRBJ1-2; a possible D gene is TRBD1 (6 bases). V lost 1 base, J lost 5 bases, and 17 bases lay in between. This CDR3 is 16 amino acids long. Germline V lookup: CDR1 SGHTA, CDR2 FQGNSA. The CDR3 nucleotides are TGTGCCAGCAGCTTAGACCGGGGGGCGGCTTCTTATGGCTACACCTTC. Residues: CASSLDRGAASYGYTF.

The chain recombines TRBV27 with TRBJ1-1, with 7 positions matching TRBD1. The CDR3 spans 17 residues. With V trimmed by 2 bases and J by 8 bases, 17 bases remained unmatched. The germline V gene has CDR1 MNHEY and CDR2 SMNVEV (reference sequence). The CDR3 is CASSLHRTGVGTMEAFF. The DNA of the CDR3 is TGTGCCAGCAGTTTACATCGGACAGGCGTAGGAACCATGGAAGCTTTCTTT.

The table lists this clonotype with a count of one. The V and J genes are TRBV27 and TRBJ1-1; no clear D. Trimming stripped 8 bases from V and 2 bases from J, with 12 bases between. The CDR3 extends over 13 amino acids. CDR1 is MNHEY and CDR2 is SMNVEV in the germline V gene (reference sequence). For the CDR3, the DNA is TGTGCCAGCGGCCGGAAGGACAACACTGAAGCTTTCTTT. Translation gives CASGRKDNTEAFF.

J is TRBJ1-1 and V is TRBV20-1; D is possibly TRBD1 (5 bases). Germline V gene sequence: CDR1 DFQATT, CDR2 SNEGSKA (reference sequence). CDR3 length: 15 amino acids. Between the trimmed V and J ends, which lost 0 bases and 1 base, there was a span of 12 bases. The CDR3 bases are TGCAGTGCTAGAGATCGGAGGAGGGGGAACACTGAAGCTTTCTTT. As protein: CSARDRRRGNTEAFF.

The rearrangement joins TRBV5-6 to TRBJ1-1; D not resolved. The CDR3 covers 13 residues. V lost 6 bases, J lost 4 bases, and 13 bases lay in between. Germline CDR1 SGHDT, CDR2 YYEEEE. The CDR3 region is CASTSVGSTEAFF. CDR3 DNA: TGTGCCAGCACCTCAGTTGGGAGCACTGAAGCTTTCTTT.

The CDR3 spells CASILERTGLETQYF. CDR3 bases: TGTGCCAGCATTCTCGAACGGACAGGGTTGGAGACCCAGTACTTC. This rearrangement joins TRBV2 to TRBJ2-5, with 8 bases lining up with TRBD1. Trimming removed 7 bases from V and 5 bases from J; junction bases left unmatched: 12. The CDR3 covers 15 residues. The germline gives CDR1 SNHLY, CDR2 FYNNEI.

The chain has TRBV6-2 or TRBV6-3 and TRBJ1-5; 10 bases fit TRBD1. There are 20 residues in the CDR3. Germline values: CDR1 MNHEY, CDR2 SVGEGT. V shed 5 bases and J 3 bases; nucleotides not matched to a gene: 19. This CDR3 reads CASSLRAGRGQGRTNQPQHF. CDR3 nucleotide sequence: TGTGCCAGCAGTCTTCGAGCGGGAAGGGGACAGGGGAGGACCAATCAGCCCCAGCATTTT.

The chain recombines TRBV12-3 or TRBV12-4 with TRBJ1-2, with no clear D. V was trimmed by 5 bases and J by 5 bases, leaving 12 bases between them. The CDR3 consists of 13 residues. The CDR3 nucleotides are TGTGCCAGCAGTCAGGACTCGGAGTATGGCTACACCTTC. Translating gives CASSQDSEYGYTF.

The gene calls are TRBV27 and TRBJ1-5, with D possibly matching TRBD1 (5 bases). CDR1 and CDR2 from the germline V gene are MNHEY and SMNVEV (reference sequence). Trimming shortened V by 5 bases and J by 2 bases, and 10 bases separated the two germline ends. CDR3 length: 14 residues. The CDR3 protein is CASSNDRGNQPQHF. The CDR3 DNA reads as TGTGCCAGCAGTAATGACAGAGGCAATCAGCCCCAGCATTTT.

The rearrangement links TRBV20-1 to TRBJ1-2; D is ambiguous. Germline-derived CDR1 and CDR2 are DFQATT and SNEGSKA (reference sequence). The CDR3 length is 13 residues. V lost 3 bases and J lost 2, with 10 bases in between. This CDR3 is CSASEGQNYGYTF. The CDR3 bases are TGCAGTGCTAGTGAAGGGCAGAACTATGGCTACACCTTC.

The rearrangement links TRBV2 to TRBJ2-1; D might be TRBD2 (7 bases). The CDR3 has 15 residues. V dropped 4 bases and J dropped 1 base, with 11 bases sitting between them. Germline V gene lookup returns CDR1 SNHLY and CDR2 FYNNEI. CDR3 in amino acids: CASSGGRGSYNEQFF. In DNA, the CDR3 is TGTGCCAGCAGTGGGGGGAGGGGGTCCTACAATGAGCAGTTCTTC.

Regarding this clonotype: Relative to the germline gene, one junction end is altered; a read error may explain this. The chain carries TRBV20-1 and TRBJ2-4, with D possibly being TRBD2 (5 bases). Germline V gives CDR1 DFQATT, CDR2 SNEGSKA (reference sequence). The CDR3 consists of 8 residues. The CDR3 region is CSAREGEF. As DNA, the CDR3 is TGCAGTGCTAGAGAGGGAGAGTTC.

CDR3 nucleotides: TGCAGCGTTGGGGGGGCTCCCTACGAGCAGTACTTC. Translated: CSVGGAPYEQYF. The V and J genes are TRBV29-1 and TRBJ2-7; D may be TRBD1 or TRBD2 (6 bases each). There are 12 residues in the CDR3. Trimming cost V 4 bases and J 2 bases, with 9 bases left between them. Germline assignment: CDR1 SQVTM and CDR2 ANQGSEA.

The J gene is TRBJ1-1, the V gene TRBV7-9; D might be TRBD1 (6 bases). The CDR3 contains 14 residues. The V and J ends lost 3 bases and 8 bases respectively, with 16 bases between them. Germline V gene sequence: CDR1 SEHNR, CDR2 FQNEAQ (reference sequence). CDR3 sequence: CASSLTIGQSEAFF. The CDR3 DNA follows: TGTGCCAGCAGCTTGACCATAGGACAGAGCGAAGCTTTCTTT.

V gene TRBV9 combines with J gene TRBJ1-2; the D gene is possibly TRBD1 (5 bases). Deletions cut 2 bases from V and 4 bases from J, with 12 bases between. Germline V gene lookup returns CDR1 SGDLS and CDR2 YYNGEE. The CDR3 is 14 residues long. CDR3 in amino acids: CASSVYTGGYGYTF. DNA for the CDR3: TGTGCCAGCAGCGTTTACACGGGGGGCTATGGCTACACCTTC.

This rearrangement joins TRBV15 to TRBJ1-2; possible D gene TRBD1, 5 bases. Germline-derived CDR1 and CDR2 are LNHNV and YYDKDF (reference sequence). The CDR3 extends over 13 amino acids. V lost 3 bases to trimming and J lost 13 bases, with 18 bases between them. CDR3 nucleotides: TGTGCCACCAGCAGGGAGTCCGCCGGGGGTTTCACCTTC. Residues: CATSRESAGGFTF.

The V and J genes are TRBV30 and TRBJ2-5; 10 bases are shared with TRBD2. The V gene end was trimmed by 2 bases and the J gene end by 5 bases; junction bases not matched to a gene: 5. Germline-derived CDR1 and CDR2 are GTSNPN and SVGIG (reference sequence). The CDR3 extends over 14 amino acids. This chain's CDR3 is CAWSLERGGETQYF. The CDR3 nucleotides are TGTGCCTGGAGTTTGGAGCGGGGGGGTGAGACCCAGTACTTC.

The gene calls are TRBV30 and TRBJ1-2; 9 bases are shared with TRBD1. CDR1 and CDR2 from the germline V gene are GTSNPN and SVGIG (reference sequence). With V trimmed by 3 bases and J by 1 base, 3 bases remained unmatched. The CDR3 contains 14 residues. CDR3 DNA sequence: TGTGCCTGGAGCCCGGGACAGGGTAACTATGGCTACACCTTC. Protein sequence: CAWSPGQGNYGYTF.

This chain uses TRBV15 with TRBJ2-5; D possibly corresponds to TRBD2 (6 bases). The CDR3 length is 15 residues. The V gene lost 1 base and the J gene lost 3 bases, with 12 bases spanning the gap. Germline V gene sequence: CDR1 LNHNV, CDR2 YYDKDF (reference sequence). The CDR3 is CATSRVGGVEETQYF. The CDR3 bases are TGTGCCACCAGCAGAGTCGGGGGAGTGGAAGAGACCCAGTACTTC.

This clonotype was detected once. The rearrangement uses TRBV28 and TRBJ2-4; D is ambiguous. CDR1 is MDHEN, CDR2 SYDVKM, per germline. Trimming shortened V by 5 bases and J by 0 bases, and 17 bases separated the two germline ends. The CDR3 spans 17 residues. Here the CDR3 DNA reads TGTGCCAGCAGTGAAGCGCCTCCCTTTCTAGCCAAAAACATTCAGTACTTC. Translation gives CASSEAPPFLAKNIQYF.